Below are 23 T cell receptor beta chains sequenced from a single sample in a study of human T cells and chemical hapten exposure. Time point here: patch test 2, 6 weeks after DPC sensitization. Treatment here: therapeutic diphenylcyclopropenone sensitization with weekly scalp DPC. MiXCR, run by TCRdb on the RACE reads, gives a single entry per CDR3 protein. The repertoire consists of tens of thousands of distinct CDR3 sequences, with more than 6.5% occurring once and the leading ten covering approximately 1.2%. The source was whole blood, collected in connection with sensitization to the hapten diphenylcyclopropenone (DPC). The receptor source for this set is a woman in her 30s with alopecia areata. Some clones in this sample may be carry-over from other donors' samples.

This clonotype was observed at least ten times. The chain recombines TRBV3-1 with TRBJ1-1, with D possibly matching TRBD1 (5 bases). The CDR3 sequence is 14 residues long. Germline V lookup: CDR1 LGHDT, CDR2 YNNKEL (reference sequence). V lost 4 bases, J lost 11 bases, and 20 bases lay in between. The CDR3 nucleotides are TGTGCCAGCAGCCTCGATGGGGGGTCGCGGGGGGCTTTCTTT. Translated, it gives CASSLDGGSRGAFF.

This clonotype was found many times. The chain employs TRBV20-1 and TRBJ2-3; TRBD1 is a possible D gene (6 bases). The V gene lost 3 bases and the J gene lost 2 bases, with 18 bases spanning the gap. The CDR3 has 16 amino acids. CDR1 and CDR2 (germline): DFQATT, SNEGSKA (reference sequence). CDR3 DNA sequence: TGCAGTGCTAGGACGAAAAGGGACACGTACACAGATACGCAGTATTTT. Protein product: CSARTKRDTYTDTQYF.

The chain employs TRBV6-5 and TRBJ1-2; D is undetermined. The CDR3 spans 13 residues. The germline gives CDR1 MNHEY, CDR2 SVGAGI. Trimming removed 6 bases at V and 4 bases at J, with 12 bases between. Here the CDR3 DNA reads TGTGCCAGCAGGTCTCTACGGGGCTATGGCTACACCTTC. Translation gives CASRSLRGYGYTF.

This clonotype was detected a few times. V is TRBV23-1 and J is TRBJ2-3; D may match TRBD1 or TRBD2 (6 bases each). TRBV23-1 is an ORF for which the function is uncertain. The CDR3 length is 18 residues. V lost 0 bases to trimming and J lost 2 bases, with 18 bases between them. The CDR3 here is CASSQSPGRGEVTDTQYF. The CDR3 nucleotides are TGCGCCAGCAGTCAATCCCCTGGAAGGGGGGAGGTCACAGATACGCAGTATTTT.

This clonotype was picked up a small number of times. This sequence joins TRBV7-2 and TRBJ1-2, with 8 bases matching TRBD1. Germline values: CDR1 SGHTA, CDR2 FQGNSA. The CDR3 spans 15 residues. The V and J ends lost 3 bases and 3 bases, in that order; junction bases with no gene match: 6. CDR3 DNA: TGTGCCAGCAGCTTTACGCAGGGGGCCGACTATGGCTACACCTTC. Translating gives CASSFTQGADYGYTF.

This clonotype occurred a few times. V gene TRBV20-1 combines with J gene TRBJ2-3, with TRBD1 matching over 7 bases. With V trimmed by 8 bases and J by 3 bases, 8 bases remained unmatched. The CDR3 spans 13 residues. The germline gives CDR1 DFQATT, CDR2 SNEGSKA (reference sequence). The CDR3 DNA reads as TGCAGTACACCGGGACAGAAGACAGATACGCAGTATTTT. This translates into CSTPGQKTDTQYF.

Comment on this clonotype: This may arise from a read error, as a much more abundant clone is one base away. This chain connects TRBV7-3 to TRBJ2-3; the match to TRBD2 covers 8 bases. CDR3 length: 16 residues. V was pared by 5 bases and J by 0 bases, with 7 bases of the junction left unmatched. CDR1 and CDR2 from the germline V gene are SGHTA and FQGTGA. Here the CDR3 reads CASSPRIAGSTDTQYF. As DNA, the CDR3 is TGTGCCAGCAGCCCTCGAATAGCGGGGAGCACAGATACGCAGTATTTT.

The chain uses TRBV5-1 and TRBJ2-5; 9 positions match TRBD1. V was clipped by 5 bases and J by 5 bases; unmatched bases: 7. The CDR3 is 14 residues long. Germline V gene lookup returns CDR1 SGHRS and CDR2 YFSETQ. The CDR3 DNA is TGCGCCAGCAGGTTTGGGACAGGGCGGGAGACCCAGTACTTC. This gives the protein CASRFGTGRETQYF.

This clonotype appeared many times. V gene TRBV6-5 combines with J gene TRBJ1-2; tentatively, D is TRBD1 (6 bases). CDR3 length: 14 amino acids. V was cut by 4 bases and J by 4 bases, with 13 bases left in between. In germline, CDR1 is MNHEY, CDR2 SVGAGI. The DNA of the CDR3 is TGTGCCAGCAGTTTGCGCAGGGACATCTATGGCTACACCTTC. This sequence encodes CASSLRRDIYGYTF.

This clonotype was observed many times. The chain has TRBV5-1 and TRBJ2-1; 12 bases are shared with TRBD2. Germline CDR1 is SGHRS and CDR2 is YFSETQ. This CDR3 comprises 15 residues. Unmatched junction bases numbered 2, after V lost 0 bases and J lost 7 bases. CDR3 sequence (DNA): TGCGCCAGCAGCTTGGATCTAGCGGGGGGGAATGAGCAGTTCTTC. The encoded protein is CASSLDLAGGNEQFF.

V usage is TRBV4-1 and J usage is TRBJ1-1, with TRBD1 as a possible D gene (6 bases). Trimming pared 3 bases from V and 6 bases from J, leaving 11 bases between. Per germline, CDR1 MGHRA and CDR2 YSYEKL. The CDR3 has 13 amino acids. The CDR3: CASSQLRGAEAFF. The CDR3 coding sequence is TGCGCCAGCAGCCAGTTAAGGGGGGCTGAAGCTTTCTTT.

This clonotype came up many times. This CDR3 reads CASSPSGQNYGYTF. The DNA for the CDR3 is TGCGCCAGCAGCCCATCTGGACAGAACTATGGCTACACCTTC. The chain has TRBV5-1 and TRBJ1-2, with a weak D call TRBD1 (6 bases). V was shortened by 4 bases and J by 2 bases, with 12 bases between the two germline ends. The V gene's germline CDR1 is SGHRS and CDR2 YFSETQ. The length of the CDR3 is 14 residues. Drawing the rest from reference TRBV5-1 and TRBJ1-2, the complete variable domain is KAGVTQTPRYLIKTRGQQVTLSCSPISGHRSVSWYQQTPGQGLQFLFEYFSETQRNKGNFPGRFSGRQFSNSRSEMNVSTLELGDSALYLCASSPSGQNYGYTFGSGTRLTVV.

This clonotype was seen repeatedly, ten times or more. V usage is TRBV14 and J usage is TRBJ1-1, with D possibly matching TRBD1 (5 bases). The germline CDR1 and CDR2 sequences are SGHDN and FVKESK. This CDR3 has 14 amino acids. V lost 0 bases to trimming and J lost 8 bases, with 13 bases between them. The CDR3 spells CASSQEYGTSEAFF. The CDR3, as DNA: TGTGCCAGCAGCCAAGAGTACGGGACCAGCGAAGCTTTCTTT. The full variable domain, its missing parts supplied by reference TRBV14 and TRBJ1-1, is EAGVTQFPSHSVIEKGQTVTLRCDPISGHDNLYWYRRVMGKEIKFLLHFVKESKQDESGMPNNRFLAERTGGTYSTLKVQPAELEDSGVYFCASSQEYGTSEAFFGQGTRLTVV.

This clonotype was picked up many times. This chain joins TRBV20-1 and TRBJ1-6; D uncertain. V lost 1 base, J lost 7 bases, and 11 bases lay in between. Germline CDR1 DFQATT, CDR2 SNEGSKA (reference sequence). The CDR3 extends over 14 amino acids. The CDR3 sequence is CSARVGPGNSPLHF. CDR3 nucleotide sequence: TGCAGTGCTAGAGTGGGCCCGGGAAATTCACCCCTCCACTTT.

This clonotype was counted between two and nine times. The chain employs TRBV6-4 and TRBJ1-6, with D possibly being TRBD1 (5 bases). The CDR3 length is 19 residues. CDR1 is MRHNA, CDR2 SNTAGT, per germline. Trimming took off 4 bases at V and 0 bases at J, with 19 bases between the two ends. The DNA of the CDR3 is TGTGCCAGCAGTGTTGGGACGGAATCGCCTAGCTCCTATAATTCACCCCTCCACTTT. Translating it yields CASSVGTESPSSYNSPLHF.

As to this clonotype: This may be a read error: a much more frequent sequence differs by one nucleotide. The J gene is TRBJ2-4, the V gene TRBV12-3 or TRBV12-4, with a weak D call TRBD1 (6 bases). There are 15 residues in the CDR3. V gave up 6 bases and J gave up 6 bases, with 18 bases separating them. Here the CDR3 reads CASSFYQGLGNIQYF. CDR3 in DNA: TGTGCCAGCAGCTTCTATCAGGGGTTGGGAAACATTCAGTACTTC.

This clonotype turned up a few times. Compared with germline, one end of the junction differs, possibly owing to a read error. V is TRBV7-7 and J is TRBJ2-1; 12 bases agree with TRBD2. Germline V CDR1 and CDR2: SSHAT, FNYEAQ (reference sequence). The CDR3 is made up of 19 amino acids. CDR3 bases: TGTGCTAGCAGCCAACTACCCGGACTAGCGGGGTCAACCTACAATGAGCAGTTCTTC. Translation: CASSQLPGLAGSTYNEQFF.

This clonotype showed up many times. CDR3 region: CSVATGAPGTEAFF. In DNA form, the CDR3 reads TGCAGCGTAGCAACAGGAGCCCCGGGGACTGAAGCTTTCTTT. V gene TRBV29-1 combines with J gene TRBJ1-1; perhaps TRBD1 as D (5 bases). V was clipped by 6 bases and J by 5 bases, with 19 bases between them. The CDR3 totals 14 residues. The germline gives CDR1 SQVTM, CDR2 ANQGSEA.

About this clonotype itself: Just one base apart from a much larger clone, this may be a read error. The chain is built from TRBV12-3 or TRBV12-4 and TRBJ1-2, with D possibly being TRBD1 (5 bases). The CDR3 spans 12 residues. Trimming left V 5 bases short and J 12 bases short, with 16 bases between. The CDR3 DNA is TGTGCCAGCAGTCCATCCGGACGGGGCGACACCTTC. It encodes CASSPSGRGDTF.

This chain joins TRBV18 and TRBJ1-6; D not certain. CDR3 length equals 14 residues. Trimming took off 3 bases at V and 7 bases at J, with 10 bases between the two ends. Germline V CDR1 and CDR2: KGHSH, LQKENI. As DNA, the CDR3 is TGTGCCAGCTCACCTGCACAGCCAAATTCACCCCTCCACTTT. Protein: CASSPAQPNSPLHF.

This clonotype was observed many times. Germline is not matched at one junction end, which may reflect a read error. The CDR3 protein is CASSLGDREGQFF. CDR3 DNA: TGTGCTAGCAGCTTAGGGGACAGGGAGGGGCAGTTCTTC. The rearrangement links TRBV7-7 to TRBJ2-1, with 9 bases that match TRBD1. The CDR3 is 13 residues long. Germline CDR1 SSHAT, CDR2 FNYEAQ (reference sequence). Filled out from reference TRBV7-7 and TRBJ2-1, the complete variable domain reads GAGVSQSPRYKVTKRGQDVTLRCDPISSHATLYWYQQALGQGPEFLTYFNYEAQPDKSGLPSDRFSAERPEGSISTLTIQRTEQRDSAMYRCASSLGDREGQFFGPGTRLTVL.

This clonotype was detected many times. The chain recombines TRBV12-2 with TRBJ1-1; TRBD1 is the table's D call and was not checked against the DNA. TRBV12-2 is given as a pseudogene. The CDR3 has 16 amino acids. CDR3 protein: CASRLARQGARGEAFF. In DNA, the CDR3 is TGTGCAAGTCGCTTAGCCCGACAGGGGGCGAGAGGTGAAGCTTTCTTT.

This clonotype was detected many times. This sequence joins TRBV6-6 and TRBJ1-2, with D tentatively TRBD1 (5 bases). With 4 bases removed from V and 7 bases from J, the gap between germline ends came to 10 bases. This CDR3 spans 12 amino acids. Germline CDR1 MNHNY, CDR2 SVGAGI (reference sequence). The CDR3 DNA is TGTGCCAGCAGTTCCAGGGACGGTGGCTACACCTTC. It yields the protein CASSSRDGGYTF.